The following is a TCR beta chain sequence with its context. Sample time point: newly diagnosed GD, antithyroid drugs for less than 3 months. Following extraction of RNA from PBMCs, that RNA was used to make the TCR library. Construction of the TCR beta libraries employed iRepertoire HTBI primers in conjunction with Arm-PCR of CDR3 regions. TCRdb reprocessed the multiplex PCR reads via MiXCR and lists one record per CDR3 protein. Of a few hundred thousand distinct CDR3 sequences detected, around 19% appear once; the ten largest clones hold around 11%. V lost 4 bases and J lost 7; bases outside the gene matches: 12. Germline CDR1 is WNHNN and CDR2 is SYGVQD (reference sequence). There are 15 residues in the CDR3. These data belong to a study of regulatory T cells in long-lasting Graves disease. The same data also went into a second study, on T cells in Graves' hyperthyroidism and ophthalmopathy.

The chain links TRBV10-1 to TRBJ2-5; 7 positions agree with TRBD2. Sample: peripheral blood mononuclear cells (PBMCs), taken at new diagnosis, from a patient treated with antithyroid drugs. The sequence was collected from a woman aged 25 to 39 with Graves disease. The CDR3 nucleotides read TGCGCCAGCAGTGGGGGACTATTCAGAGAGGGGACCCAGTACTTC. Translation: CASSGGLFREGTQYF.